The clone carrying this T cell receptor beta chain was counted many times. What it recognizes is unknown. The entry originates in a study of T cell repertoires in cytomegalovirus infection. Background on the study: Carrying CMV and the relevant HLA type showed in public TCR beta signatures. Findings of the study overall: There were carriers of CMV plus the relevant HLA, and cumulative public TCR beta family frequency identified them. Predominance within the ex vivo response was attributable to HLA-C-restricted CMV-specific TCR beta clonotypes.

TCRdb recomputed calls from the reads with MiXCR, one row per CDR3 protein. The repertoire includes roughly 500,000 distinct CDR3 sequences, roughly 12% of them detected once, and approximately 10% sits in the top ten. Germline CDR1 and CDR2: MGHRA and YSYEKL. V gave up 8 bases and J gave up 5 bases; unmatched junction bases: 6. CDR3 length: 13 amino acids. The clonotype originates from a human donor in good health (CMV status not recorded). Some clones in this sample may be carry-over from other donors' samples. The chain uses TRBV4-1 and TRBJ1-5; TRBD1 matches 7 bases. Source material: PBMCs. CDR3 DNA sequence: TGCGCCAGCGCTACAGGGGTCTATCAGCCCCAGCATTTT. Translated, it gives CASATGVYQPQHF.